These 19 T cell receptor beta chains originate from one sample sequenced in a study of blood T cells in healthy people across ages. Through a sample-barcoded 5' primer and a J-beta primer mix, a second PCR was run for about 6 to 11 cycles. MiXCR, run by TCRdb on the 5' RACE reads, gives a single entry per CDR3 protein. The repertoire consists of more than 650,000 distinct CDR3 sequences, with around a fifth occurring once and the leading ten covering approximately 20%. Sequencing was done on a sample of blood. The receptors come from a man between 65 and 85 years old in good health.

The V and J genes are TRBV24-1 and TRBJ2-1; 9 bases fit TRBD1. The CDR3 runs 16 residues. After removal of 2 bases from V and 8 bases from J, the junction contained 9 bases not matched to a gene. Looked up from germline, CDR1 is KGHDR and CDR2 is SFDVKD. CDR3 sequence reads: CATSDWSGQGHDEQFF. Written as DNA, the CDR3 is TGTGCCACCAGTGATTGGTCGGGACAGGGCCACGATGAGCAGTTCTTC.

In the case of this clonotype: The conserved final phenylalanine or tryptophan is absent from the CDR3, which likely points to a read error. The chain links TRBV29-1 to TRBJ2-3; D gene uncertain. The CDR3 contains 10 residues. Trimming took off 6 bases at V and 8 bases at J, with 9 bases between the two ends. The germline V gene has CDR1 SQVTM and CDR2 ANQGSEA. DNA for the CDR3: TGCAGCGTCCGATGGGGTACGCAGTATCTT. Its translation is CSVRWGTQYL.

This clonotype was seen a few times. The V and J genes are TRBV5-1 and TRBJ2-5, with D possibly TRBD1 on 5 matching bases. CDR1 SGHRS and CDR2 YFSETQ come from the germline V gene. V lost 4 bases to trimming and J lost 1 base, with 11 bases between them. The CDR3 runs to 14 residues. The CDR3 nucleotides are TGCGCCAGCAGCAACCGACAGTTCCAAGAGACCCAGTACTTC. It is translated as CASSNRQFQETQYF. The full variable domain, completed using reference TRBV5-1 and TRBJ2-5, is KAGVTQTPRYLIKTRGQQVTLSCSPISGHRSVSWYQQTPGQGLQFLFEYFSETQRNKGNFPGRFSGRQFSNSRSEMNVSTLELGDSALYLCASSNRQFQETQYFGPGTRLLVL.

This clonotype was observed a few times. V is TRBV3-1 and J is TRBJ1-2; D is uncertain. CDR1 LGHDT and CDR2 YNNKEL come from the germline V gene (reference sequence). Trimming took off 1 base at V and 6 bases at J, with 9 bases between the two ends. CDR3 length equals 13 residues. The CDR3 here is CASSQGKTNGYTF. For the CDR3, the DNA is TGTGCCAGCAGCCAAGGGAAGACCAATGGCTACACCTTC.

This chain uses TRBV28 with TRBJ1-5; TRBD1 agrees at 7 bases. Germline V gene sequence: CDR1 MDHEN, CDR2 SYDVKM. The CDR3 extends over 15 amino acids. J was trimmed by 1 base and V by 4 bases; bases with no gene match: 4. DNA for the CDR3: TGTGCCAGCAGTTCGGGACAGAGAAGCAATCAGCCCCAGCATTTT. It encodes CASSSGQRSNQPQHF.

This clonotype was counted between two and nine times. The rearrangement uses TRBV20-1 and TRBJ1-1; unclear D gene. Trimming stripped 5 bases from V and 1 base from J, with 17 bases between. Germline values: CDR1 DFQATT, CDR2 SNEGSKA (reference sequence). This CDR3 has 15 amino acids. Here the CDR3 DNA reads TGCAGTGCTCCCCACCCCACCAACTCGAACACTGAAGCTTTCTTT. Amino acids: CSAPHPTNSNTEAFF.

The chain couples TRBV6-6 to TRBJ2-5; 8 bases agree with TRBD2. The CDR3 has 15 amino acids. Germline lookup yields CDR1 MNHNY and CDR2 SVGAGI (reference sequence). V lost 6 bases to trimming and J lost 4 bases; unmatched junction nucleotides: 10. The DNA of the CDR3 is TGTGCCAGCAGCCGACAACTAGCGGTAGGAGAGACCCAGTACTTC. Amino acids: CASSRQLAVGETQYF.

The table lists this clonotype with a few counts. The V and J genes are TRBV6-5 and TRBJ2-2, with D possibly TRBD2 on 6 matching bases. Germline V gene lookup returns CDR1 MNHEY and CDR2 SVGAGI. The CDR3 consists of 14 residues. Trimming removed 8 bases at V and 3 bases at J, with 13 bases between. The CDR3 loop reads CASSGLLYTGELFF. CDR3 sequence (DNA): TGTGCCAGCTCGGGACTCCTATACACCGGGGAGCTGTTTTTT.

A few counts support this clonotype. This sequence may be a read error, since a much larger clone differs from it by one base. The rearrangement uses TRBV5-5 and TRBJ1-5; no firm D call. V was cut by 0 bases and J by 3 bases, with 4 bases left in between. Germline CDR1 and CDR2: SGHKS and YYEKEE (reference sequence). The CDR3 runs 13 residues. The CDR3: CASSLAVNQPQHF. As DNA, the CDR3 is TGTGCCAGCAGCTTGGCGGTCAATCAGCCCCAGCATTTT.

The chain couples TRBV5-1 to TRBJ2-1; D unclear. CDR1 and CDR2 (germline): SGHRS, YFSETQ. Trimming took off 2 bases at V and 6 bases at J, with 12 bases between the two ends. This CDR3 region has 14 residues. The CDR3 loop is CASSFLPAPNEQFF. The CDR3 DNA reads TGCGCCAGCAGCTTTCTTCCAGCTCCCAATGAGCAGTTCTTC. The full variable domain, with the rest looked up from reference TRBV5-1 and TRBJ2-1, is KAGVTQTPRYLIKTRGQQVTLSCSPISGHRSVSWYQQTPGQGLQFLFEYFSETQRNKGNFPGRFSGRQFSNSRSEMNVSTLELGDSALYLCASSFLPAPNEQFFGPGTRLTVL.

This clonotype has just one count. V is TRBV20-1 and J is TRBJ2-1; TRBD2 might be the D (5 bases). CDR1 is DFQATT and CDR2 is SNEGSKA in the germline V gene (reference sequence). The CDR3 sequence is 12 residues long. V was trimmed by 4 bases and J by 6 bases, leaving 10 bases between them. The CDR3 nucleotides are TGCAGTGCTAAACGAGGAGGCAATGAGCAGTTCTTC. It codes for CSAKRGGNEQFF.

This clonotype was seen more than once but under ten times. V usage is TRBV29-1 and J usage is TRBJ2-7; 7 nucleotides agree with TRBD2. The end of the DNA fits TRBJ2-1 better, so the J call may be wrong. The CDR3 totals 12 residues. Germline assignment: CDR1 SQVTM and CDR2 ANQGSEA. In nucleotides, the CDR3 is TGCAGCGTGGGGGGGACTATGGATGAGCAGTTCTTC. It codes for CSVGGTMDEQFF.

Here the CDR3 reads CSANGLAGVETQYF. The CDR3 DNA reads as TGCAGTGCAAACGGACTAGCGGGAGTGGAGACCCAGTACTTC. The V gene is TRBV20-1, the J gene TRBJ2-5, with 13 positions matching TRBD2. The V gene's germline CDR1 is DFQATT and CDR2 SNEGSKA (reference sequence). This CDR3 contains 14 residues. The J segment lost 5 bases and the V segment lost 6 bases, leaving 6 bases of the junction unmatched.

The chain carries TRBV28 and TRBJ2-3, with 12 bases aligning to TRBD2. CDR1 is MDHEN, CDR2 SYDVKM, per germline. The trim removed 6 bases at V and 5 bases at J, leaving 6 bases unmatched. The CDR3 covers 15 residues. The CDR3 sequence is CASRPPGLAGDTQYF. The CDR3, as DNA: TGTGCCAGCAGACCTCCGGGACTAGCGGGAGATACGCAGTATTTT.

This clonotype was seen only a few times. This chain links TRBV29-1 with TRBJ1-5; D unclear. V lost 4 bases and J lost 4, with 8 bases in between. Germline CDR1 reads SQVTM; CDR2 reads ANQGSEA. This CDR3 region has 12 residues. DNA for the CDR3: TGCAGCGTTGGGGGAGATAATCAGCCCCAGCATTTT. Translating it yields CSVGGDNQPQHF.

This rearrangement joins TRBV28 to TRBJ1-2; unclear D gene. The germline V and J ends were trimmed by 3 bases and 2 bases, with 10 bases remaining between them. This CDR3 is 14 amino acids long. CDR1 MDHEN and CDR2 SYDVKM come from the germline V gene. The CDR3 spells CASSFRAENYGYTF. The CDR3 DNA reads as TGTGCCAGCAGTTTTAGGGCAGAGAACTATGGCTACACCTTC.

This clonotype was counted only a few times. The chain is built from TRBV27 and TRBJ2-5; D may be TRBD1 (5 bases). The end of the DNA fits TRBJ2-1 better, so the J call may be wrong. The CDR3 extends over 15 amino acids. CDR1 MNHEY and CDR2 SMNVEV come from the germline V gene (reference sequence). The CDR3: CASSLLGRVTDEQFF. CDR3 coding DNA: TGTGCCAGCTCCCTACTGGGCAGGGTTACGGATGAGCAGTTCTTC.

The rearrangement uses TRBV6-6 and TRBJ1-4, with D maybe TRBD1 (5 bases). The V end lost 2 bases, the J end lost 3 bases, and 16 bases lay between the germline ends. The CDR3 length is 17 residues. Looked up from germline, CDR1 is MNHNY and CDR2 is SVGAGI (reference sequence). The CDR3 spells CASSYVKGRSANEKLFF. In DNA form, the CDR3 reads TGTGCCAGCAGTTACGTGAAGGGGAGATCGGCTAATGAAAAACTGTTTTTT.

A remark on this clonotype: The junction departs from the called germline gene at one end, perhaps through a read error. V usage is TRBV30 and J usage is TRBJ1-2, with D uncertain. The length of the CDR3 is 10 residues. The germline V gene has CDR1 GTSNPN and CDR2 SVGIG (reference sequence). The CDR3 reads CAWRSVGYPF. DNA for the CDR3: TGTGCCTGGAGATCGGTTGGCTACCCCTTC.